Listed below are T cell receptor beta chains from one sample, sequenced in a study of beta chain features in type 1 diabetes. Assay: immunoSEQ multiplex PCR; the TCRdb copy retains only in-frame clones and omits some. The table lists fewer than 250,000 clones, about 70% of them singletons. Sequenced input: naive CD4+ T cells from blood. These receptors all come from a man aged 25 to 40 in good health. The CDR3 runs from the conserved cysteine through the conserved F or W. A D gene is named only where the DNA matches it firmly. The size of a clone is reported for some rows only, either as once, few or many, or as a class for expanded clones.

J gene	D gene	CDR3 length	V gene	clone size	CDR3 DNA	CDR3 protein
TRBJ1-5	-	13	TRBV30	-	TGTGCCTGGGAGGGTGGAAGCAATCAGCCCCAGCATTTT	CAWEGGSNQPQHF
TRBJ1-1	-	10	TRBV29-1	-	TGCAGCGTTGCCCGGGAGGTCGCTTTCTTT	CSVAREVAFF
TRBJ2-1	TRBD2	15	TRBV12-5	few	TGTGCTAGTGGTGTAGGCGGGACTATGTACAATGAGCAGTTCTTC	CASGVGGTMYNEQFF
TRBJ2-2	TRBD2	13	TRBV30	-	TGTGCCATGGGGCGCGGGAGCACCGGGGAGCTGTTTTTT	CAMGRGSTGELFF
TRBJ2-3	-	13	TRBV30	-	TGTGCCTGGGCTGAGGGTAGCACAGATACGCAGTATTTT	CAWAEGSTDTQYF
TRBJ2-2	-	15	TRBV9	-	TGTGCCAGCAGCGTACTTGGTCAGTCCACCGGGGAGCTGTTTTTT	CASSVLGQSTGELFF
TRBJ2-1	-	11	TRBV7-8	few	TGTGCCAGCAGCTTAGAGGAAGAGCAGTTCTTC	CASSLEEEQFF
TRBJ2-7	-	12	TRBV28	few	TGTGCCAGCAGCTCTCCCGGCCGCGAGCAGTACTTC	CASSSPGREQYF
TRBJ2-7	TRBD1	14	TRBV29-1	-	TGCAGCGAAGAGGACAGGGGGGATCCCTACGAGCAGTACTTC	CSEEDRGDPYEQYF
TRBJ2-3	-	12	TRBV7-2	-	TGTGCCAGCAGCGAACCACTTGGTACGCAGTATTTT	CASSEPLGTQYF
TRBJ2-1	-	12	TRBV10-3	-	TGTGCCATCAGTGAGGCCAACAATGAGCAGTTCTTC	CAISEANNEQFF
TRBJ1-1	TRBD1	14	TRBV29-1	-	TGCAGCGTCCTATCAGGGGGCCCGAACACTGAAGCTTTCTTT	CSVLSGGPNTEAFF
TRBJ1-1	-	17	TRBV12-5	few	TGTGCTAGTGAGGACGAGGGACTAGTCGAATCAACCGCTGAAGCTTTCTTT	CASEDEGLVESTAEAFF
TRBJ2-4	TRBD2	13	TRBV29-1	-	TGCAGCGCCCAGGCCCACGGGGGGAACATTCAGTACTTC	CSAQAHGGNIQYF
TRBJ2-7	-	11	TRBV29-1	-	TGCAGCGTGGGTTTTCTTGACGAGCAGTACTTC	CSVGFLDEQYF
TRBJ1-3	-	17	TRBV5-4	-	TGTGCCAGCAGTTCGGGCGGGCCCCCTGGGCCTGGAAACACCATATATTTT	CASSSGGPPGPGNTIYF